This TCR beta chain derives from a study of T cells in Graves' hyperthyroidism and ophthalmopathy. There were TCR beta CDR3 regions amplified from RNA transcripts. Carried out on the TCR CDR3, a first-round RT-PCR used the HTBI primer set. TCRdb ran MiXCR on the multiplex PCR reads and lists one entry per CDR3 protein. This sample has around 490,000 distinct CDR3 sequences; 20% occur once, and the top ten carry over 45%. The V end lost 1 base, the J end lost 5 bases, and 7 bases lay between the germline ends. This CDR3 comprises 13 residues. CDR1 is LNHDA and CDR2 is SQIVND in the germline V gene (reference sequence).

The specimen was blood. The chain recombines TRBV19 with TRBJ2-3; no definite D call. The TCR sequence derives from a man in his forties or fifties with Graves' ophthalmopathy. CDR3 sequence (DNA): TGTGCCAGTAGTATAGCTCCACGAGATACGCAGTATTTT. Amino acid sequence: CASSIAPRDTQYF.